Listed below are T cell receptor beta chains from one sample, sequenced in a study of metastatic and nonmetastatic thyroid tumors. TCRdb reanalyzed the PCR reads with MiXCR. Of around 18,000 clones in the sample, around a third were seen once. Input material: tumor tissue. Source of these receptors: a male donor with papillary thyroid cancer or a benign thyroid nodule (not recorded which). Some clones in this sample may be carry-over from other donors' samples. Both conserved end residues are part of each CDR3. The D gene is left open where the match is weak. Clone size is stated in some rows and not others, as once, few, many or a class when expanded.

CDR3nt: TGTGCCAGCAGCTTAGCGGATGAGCAGTTCTTC
CDR3aa: CASSLADEQFF
len: 11
j_gene: TRBJ2-1
v_gene: TRBV5-1
abundance: .
d_gene: .

CDR3nt: TGCGCCAGCAGTGTCAGGGACCACGGGGGACCCTACAATGAGCAGTTCTTC
CDR3aa: CASSVRDHGGPYNEQFF
len: 17
j_gene: TRBJ2-1
v_gene: TRBV10-2
abundance: many
d_gene: .

CDR3nt: TGTGCCAGCAGCCAAGTAGGGCGCCTGTACTTTGGCTACACCTTC
CDR3aa: CASSQVGRLYFGYTF
len: 15
j_gene: TRBJ1-2
v_gene: TRBV3-1
abundance: once
d_gene: .

CDR3nt: TGTGCCAGCAGACGCGCAGACACAAGGAAGTACGAGCAGTACTTC
CDR3aa: CASRRADTRKYEQYF
len: 15
j_gene: TRBJ2-7
v_gene: TRBV11-3
abundance: .
d_gene: .

CDR3nt: TGCGCCAGCAGTCCGGGGGGGCCAGGGACCCAGTACTTC
CDR3aa: CASSPGGPGTQYF
len: 13
j_gene: TRBJ2-5
v_gene: TRBV10-2
abundance: large
d_gene: TRBD2

CDR3nt: TGTGCCAGCAGCCCGACAGGGTGGGGCGGGGAGCTGTTTTTT
CDR3aa: CASSPTGWGGELFF
len: 14
j_gene: TRBJ2-2
v_gene: TRBV11-2
abundance: .
d_gene: TRBD1

CDR3nt: TGTGCCAGCAGCTTAGAGGCGGGGGAGGCCTACGAGCAGTACTTC
CDR3aa: CASSLEAGEAYEQYF
len: 15
j_gene: TRBJ2-7
v_gene: TRBV11-3
abundance: .
d_gene: TRBD2

CDR3nt: TGCGCCAGCAGCTCAGCGGGGACAGGGGTTCTCGAGCAGTACTTC
CDR3aa: CASSSAGTGVLEQYF
len: 15
j_gene: TRBJ2-7
v_gene: TRBV7-2
abundance: .
d_gene: TRBD1

CDR3nt: TGTGCCATCAGTGGAACCCCCGGGCAGGGCATTAACTATGGCTACACCTTC
CDR3aa: CAISGTPGQGINYGYTF
len: 17
j_gene: TRBJ1-2
v_gene: TRBV10-3
abundance: few
d_gene: .

CDR3nt: TGTGCCAGCAGTTTCGGACAGGGGGCCAGTAATTCACCCCTCCACTTT
CDR3aa: CASSFGQGASNSPLHF
len: 16
j_gene: TRBJ1-6
v_gene: TRBV27
abundance: .
d_gene: TRBD1

CDR3nt: TGTGCCAGCAGCATGACAGGGGTCAATTCACCCCTCCACTTT
CDR3aa: CASSMTGVNSPLHF
len: 14
j_gene: TRBJ1-6
v_gene: TRBV5-4
abundance: many
d_gene: TRBD1

CDR3nt: TGTGCCAGCAGCCAGAAAGCTGGGGGGCGAGACTATGGCTACACCTTC
CDR3aa: CASSQKAGGRDYGYTF
len: 16
j_gene: TRBJ1-2
v_gene: TRBV4-2
abundance: many
d_gene: .

CDR3nt: TGTGCCAGCAGCTCCGGGACAGGGTCCTACAATGAGCAGTTCTTC
CDR3aa: CASSSGTGSYNEQFF
len: 15
j_gene: TRBJ2-1
v_gene: TRBV7-9
abundance: many
d_gene: TRBD1

CDR3nt: TGTGCCAGCAGTTTATCGACAGTAAAAGAGACCCAGTACTTC
CDR3aa: CASSLSTVKETQYF
len: 14
j_gene: TRBJ2-5
v_gene: TRBV27
abundance: few
d_gene: .

CDR3nt: TGTGCCAGCAGGGGTAATTCACCCCTCCACTTT
CDR3aa: CASRGNSPLHF
len: 11
j_gene: TRBJ1-6
v_gene: TRBV27
abundance: .
d_gene: .

CDR3nt: TGCAGTGCTAGCGGGAGGGCTCCCTACGAGCAGTACTTC
CDR3aa: CSASGRAPYEQYF
len: 13
j_gene: TRBJ2-7
v_gene: TRBV20-1
abundance: medium-sized
d_gene: TRBD2

CDR3nt: TGTGCCAGCACCCCGACTAGTACTAGCACAGATACGCAGTATTTT
CDR3aa: CASTPTSTSTDTQYF
len: 15
j_gene: TRBJ2-3
v_gene: TRBV3-1
abundance: many
d_gene: .

CDR3nt: TGCGCCAGCAGTCCGTCCCCGGGACCAAGGGGAAACACCATATATTTT
CDR3aa: CASSPSPGPRGNTIYF
len: 16
j_gene: TRBJ1-3
v_gene: TRBV4-1
abundance: .
d_gene: .

CDR3nt: TGCAGTGCTTCCCTAGCGGGAGGCCAGTACGAGCAGTACTTC
CDR3aa: CSASLAGGQYEQYF
len: 14
j_gene: TRBJ2-7
v_gene: TRBV20-1
abundance: .
d_gene: TRBD2

CDR3nt: TGTGCCAGTAGTATGTTGATTGCGGGGAACTACGAGCAGTACTTC
CDR3aa: CASSMLIAGNYEQYF
len: 15
j_gene: TRBJ2-7
v_gene: TRBV19
abundance: few
d_gene: .

CDR3nt: TGTGCCAGCAGTTTGAGTAGCGGCACCTACAATGAGCAGTTCTTC
CDR3aa: CASSLSSGTYNEQFF
len: 15
j_gene: TRBJ2-1
v_gene: TRBV27
abundance: .
d_gene: .

CDR3nt: TGTGCCAGCAGTTACTCCTCGGGAGGGACCTATAATTCACCCCTCCACTTT
CDR3aa: CASSYSSGGTYNSPLHF
len: 17
j_gene: TRBJ1-6
v_gene: TRBV6-6
abundance: few
d_gene: .

CDR3nt: TGCGCCAGCAGCTTGGTTGTAGGGGGCTTCGACGAGCAGTACTTC
CDR3aa: CASSLVVGGFDEQYF
len: 15
j_gene: TRBJ2-7
v_gene: TRBV5-1
abundance: medium-sized
d_gene: TRBD1

CDR3nt: TGTGCCAGCAGCTTAGGGGACTGGGGGTCCTACAATGAGCACTTCTTC
CDR3aa: CASSLGDWGSYNEHFF
len: 16
j_gene: TRBJ2-1
v_gene: TRBV11-2
abundance: .
d_gene: .

CDR3nt: TGTGCCACCAGTGATCCTAGCGGCCAGGGCGGTGGTTACGAGCAGTACTTC
CDR3aa: CATSDPSGQGGGYEQYF
len: 17
j_gene: TRBJ2-7
v_gene: TRBV24-1
abundance: .
d_gene: TRBD2

CDR3nt: TGTGCCAGCAGCCCTTACCCGGACGGATTTCGGGCAGATACGCAGTATTTT
CDR3aa: CASSPYPDGFRADTQYF
len: 17
j_gene: TRBJ2-3
v_gene: TRBV7-3
abundance: .
d_gene: .

CDR3nt: TGCGCCAGCAGCTTGGACAGGCCGAACACTGAAGCTTTCTTT
CDR3aa: CASSLDRPNTEAFF
len: 14
j_gene: TRBJ1-1
v_gene: TRBV5-1
abundance: medium-sized
d_gene: .